This is a list of T cell receptor beta chains from one sample in a study of blood T cell repertoires in COVID-19. Libraries were prepared by immunoSEQ multiplex PCR; TCRdb keeps only in-frame clonotypes and omits some of them. In the table there are approximately 44,000 clones, approximately 89% of which are singletons. The sequenced sample consisted of peripheral blood. The receptors shown here come from a woman of 80 years or more with acute or convalescent COVID-19. Each CDR3 is given with its conserved first and last residue. Fields, in order: clone size, J gene, D gene, V gene, CDR3 DNA, CDR3 protein. A D gene is named only where the DNA matches it firmly. A clone size is listed for some rows: how often the clone was seen (once, few, many), or a class if it is expanded.

abundance: once; j_gene: TRBJ2-3; d_gene: TRBD2; v_gene: TRBV7-8; CDR3nt: TGTGCCAGCAGCTTAGCCGTAGCGGGGGGCACAGATACGCAGTATTTT; CDR3aa: CASSLAVAGGTDTQYF
abundance: -; j_gene: TRBJ1-2; d_gene: TRBD1; v_gene: TRBV30; CDR3nt: TGTGCCTGGAGTAACAGGGGGGATGGCTATGGCTACACCTTC; CDR3aa: CAWSNRGDGYGYTF
abundance: -; j_gene: TRBJ2-2; d_gene: TRBD1; v_gene: TRBV29-1; CDR3nt: TGCAGCGCCGAGACAGGGGCGGCGACCGGGGAGCTGTTTTTT; CDR3aa: CSAETGAATGELFF
abundance: -; j_gene: TRBJ2-2; d_gene: TRBD1; v_gene: TRBV2; CDR3nt: TGTGCCAGCGGACAGGGGGCCGTGAACACCGGGGAGCTGTTTTTT; CDR3aa: CASGQGAVNTGELFF
abundance: -; j_gene: TRBJ2-3; d_gene: -; v_gene: TRBV19; CDR3nt: TGTGCCAGTAGGCCCCAGGGGGGAGGCACAGATACGCAGTATTTT; CDR3aa: CASRPQGGGTDTQYF
abundance: once; j_gene: TRBJ1-1; d_gene: -; v_gene: TRBV19; CDR3nt: TGTGCCAGTAGTCCGCCCGACAGATACACTGAAGCTTTCTTT; CDR3aa: CASSPPDRYTEAFF
abundance: -; j_gene: TRBJ2-1; d_gene: TRBD1; v_gene: TRBV9; CDR3nt: TGTGCCAGCAGCAGGGGGCGGAACAATGAGCAGTTCTTC; CDR3aa: CASSRGRNNEQFF
abundance: -; j_gene: TRBJ1-2; d_gene: TRBD1; v_gene: TRBV12-5; CDR3nt: TGTGCTAGTGGATACGACAGGGCGTATGGCTACACCTTC; CDR3aa: CASGYDRAYGYTF
abundance: -; j_gene: TRBJ1-6; d_gene: TRBD1; v_gene: TRBV4-2; CDR3nt: TGTGCCAGCAGCCTTAACCGCGCCGGGACAGCTGATAATTCACCCCTCCACTTT; CDR3aa: CASSLNRAGTADNSPLHF
abundance: -; j_gene: TRBJ1-2; d_gene: -; v_gene: TRBV30; CDR3nt: TGTGCCTTAGGGGAAAACTATGGCTACACCTTC; CDR3aa: CALGENYGYTF
abundance: -; j_gene: TRBJ2-7; d_gene: TRBD2; v_gene: TRBV5-1; CDR3nt: TGCGCCAGCAGCCCAACTAGCGGGGGAACCTCCTACGAGCAGTACTTC; CDR3aa: CASSPTSGGTSYEQYF
abundance: -; j_gene: TRBJ1-6; d_gene: -; v_gene: TRBV19; CDR3nt: TGTGCCAGTACCCTTGCCAGTAATTCACCCCTCCACTTT; CDR3aa: CASTLASNSPLHF
abundance: -; j_gene: TRBJ1-1; d_gene: -; v_gene: TRBV2; CDR3nt: TGTGCCAGCAGTTCCCACAGGGCCCTGAACACTGAAGCTTTCTTT; CDR3aa: CASSSHRALNTEAFF
abundance: once; j_gene: TRBJ2-5; d_gene: TRBD2; v_gene: TRBV4-2; CDR3nt: TGTGCCAGCAGCCAAGCCCGGGGGGGCCAAGAGACCCAGTACTTC; CDR3aa: CASSQARGGQETQYF